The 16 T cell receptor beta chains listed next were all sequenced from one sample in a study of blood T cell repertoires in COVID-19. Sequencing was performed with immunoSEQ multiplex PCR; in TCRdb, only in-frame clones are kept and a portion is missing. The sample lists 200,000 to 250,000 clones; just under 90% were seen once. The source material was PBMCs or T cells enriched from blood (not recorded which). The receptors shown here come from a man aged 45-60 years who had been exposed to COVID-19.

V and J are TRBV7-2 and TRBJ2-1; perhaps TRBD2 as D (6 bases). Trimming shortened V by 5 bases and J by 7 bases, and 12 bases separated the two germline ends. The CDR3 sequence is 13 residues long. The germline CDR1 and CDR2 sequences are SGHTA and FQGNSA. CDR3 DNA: TGTGCCAGCAGCAGGGACTTCTCGAATGAGCAGTTCTTC. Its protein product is CASSRDFSNEQFF.

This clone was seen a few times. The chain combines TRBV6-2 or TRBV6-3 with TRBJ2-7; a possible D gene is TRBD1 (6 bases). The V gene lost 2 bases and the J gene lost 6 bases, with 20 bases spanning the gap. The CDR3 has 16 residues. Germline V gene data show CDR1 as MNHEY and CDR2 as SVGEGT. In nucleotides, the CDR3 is TGTGCCAGCAGTTACCCTACAGGGAAAGTTCGAGGCGAGCAGTACTTC. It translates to CASSYPTGKVRGEQYF.

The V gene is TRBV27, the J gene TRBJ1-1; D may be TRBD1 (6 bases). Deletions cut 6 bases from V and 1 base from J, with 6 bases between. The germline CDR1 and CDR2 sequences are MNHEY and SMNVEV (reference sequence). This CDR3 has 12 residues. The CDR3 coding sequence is TGTGCCAGCAGGACAGGGAACACTGAAGCTTTCTTT. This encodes CASRTGNTEAFF.

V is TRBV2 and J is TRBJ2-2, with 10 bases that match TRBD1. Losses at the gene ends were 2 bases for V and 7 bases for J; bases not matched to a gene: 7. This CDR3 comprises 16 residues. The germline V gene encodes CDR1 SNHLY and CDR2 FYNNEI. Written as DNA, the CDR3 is TGTGCCAGCAGTGAACCGACAGGGGGCTTGATCGGGGAGCTGTTTTTT. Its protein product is CASSEPTGGLIGELFF.

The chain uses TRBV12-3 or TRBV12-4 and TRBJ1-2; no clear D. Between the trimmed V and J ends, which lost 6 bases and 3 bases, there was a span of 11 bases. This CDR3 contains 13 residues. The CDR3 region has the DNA TGTGCCAGCAGGAGATCGGGATACTATGGCTACACCTTC. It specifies CASRRSGYYGYTF.

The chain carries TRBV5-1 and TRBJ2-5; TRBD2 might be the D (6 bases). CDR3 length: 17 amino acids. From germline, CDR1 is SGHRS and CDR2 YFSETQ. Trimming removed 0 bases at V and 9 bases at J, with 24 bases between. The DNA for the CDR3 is TGCGCCAGCAGCTTGGCCGGGTTAGCGGCTCCTCAAGGGGCCCAGTACTTC. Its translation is CASSLAGLAAPQGAQYF.

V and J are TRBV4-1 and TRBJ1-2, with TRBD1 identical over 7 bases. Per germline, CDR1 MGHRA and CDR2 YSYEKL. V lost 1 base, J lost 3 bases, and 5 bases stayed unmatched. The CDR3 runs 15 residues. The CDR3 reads CASSQGRTGHYGYTF. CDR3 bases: TGCGCCAGCAGCCAAGGTCGGACAGGCCACTATGGCTACACCTTC.

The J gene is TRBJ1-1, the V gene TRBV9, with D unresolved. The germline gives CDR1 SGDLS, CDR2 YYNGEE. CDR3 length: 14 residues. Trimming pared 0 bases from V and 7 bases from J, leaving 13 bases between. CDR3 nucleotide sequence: TGTGCCAGCAGCGTAGTCGGGGAATCACGTGAAGCTTTCTTT. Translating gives CASSVVGESREAFF.

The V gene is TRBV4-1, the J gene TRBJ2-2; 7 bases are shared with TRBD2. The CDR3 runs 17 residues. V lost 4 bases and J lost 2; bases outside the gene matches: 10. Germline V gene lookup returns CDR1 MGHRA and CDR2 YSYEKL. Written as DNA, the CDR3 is TGCGCCAGCAGCCGTTATGATGCGGGACTAAACACCGGGGAGCTGTTTTTT. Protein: CASSRYDAGLNTGELFF.

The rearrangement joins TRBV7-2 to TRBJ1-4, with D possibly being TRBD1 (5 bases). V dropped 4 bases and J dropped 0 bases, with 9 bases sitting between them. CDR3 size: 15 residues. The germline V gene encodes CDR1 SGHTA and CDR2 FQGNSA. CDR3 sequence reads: CASSSDRATNEKLFF. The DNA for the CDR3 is TGTGCCAGCAGCTCCGACAGAGCAACTAATGAAAAACTGTTTTTT.

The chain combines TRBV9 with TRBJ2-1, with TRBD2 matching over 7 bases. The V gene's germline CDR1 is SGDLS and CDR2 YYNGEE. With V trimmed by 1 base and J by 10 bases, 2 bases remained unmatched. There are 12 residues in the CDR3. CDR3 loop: CASSVISGEQFF. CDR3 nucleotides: TGTGCCAGCAGCGTAATTAGCGGGGAGCAGTTCTTC.

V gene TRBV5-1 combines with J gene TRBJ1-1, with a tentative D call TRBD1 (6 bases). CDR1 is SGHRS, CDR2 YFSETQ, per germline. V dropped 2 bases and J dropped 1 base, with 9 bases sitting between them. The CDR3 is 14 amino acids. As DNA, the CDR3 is TGCGCCAGCAGCTTACAGGGTACGAACACTGAAGCTTTCTTT. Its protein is CASSLQGTNTEAFF.

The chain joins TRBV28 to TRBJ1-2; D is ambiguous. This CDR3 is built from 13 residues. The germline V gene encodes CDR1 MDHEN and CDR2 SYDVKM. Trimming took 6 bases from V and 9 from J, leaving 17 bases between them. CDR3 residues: CASSPGGYGSYTF. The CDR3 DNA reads TGTGCCAGCAGCCCTGGAGGGTATGGTAGCTACACCTTC.

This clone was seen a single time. The CDR3 coding sequence is TGTGCCAGCAGCCACACGACAGATACCTACGAGCAGTACTTC. It translates to CASSHTTDTYEQYF. This chain uses TRBV21-1 with TRBJ2-7; the tabulated D call, TRBD1, remains unverified against the DNA. TRBV21-1 is listed as a pseudogene. CDR3 length equals 14 residues.

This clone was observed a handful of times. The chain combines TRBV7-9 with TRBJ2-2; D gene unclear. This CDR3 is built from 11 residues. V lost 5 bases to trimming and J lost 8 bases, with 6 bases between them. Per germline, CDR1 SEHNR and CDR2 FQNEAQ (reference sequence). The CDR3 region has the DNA TGTGCCAGCAGCCCCGGGGGGGAGCTGTTTTTT. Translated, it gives CASSPGGELFF.

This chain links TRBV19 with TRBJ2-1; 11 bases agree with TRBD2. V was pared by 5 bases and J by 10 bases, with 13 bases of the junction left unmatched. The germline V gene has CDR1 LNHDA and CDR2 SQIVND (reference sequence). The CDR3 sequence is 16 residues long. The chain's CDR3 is CASSPRVAGGLIEQFF. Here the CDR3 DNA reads TGTGCCAGTAGTCCCCGGGTAGCGGGAGGGCTGATCGAGCAGTTCTTC.